This T cell receptor (beta chain) was identified during a study of CD8+ T cells in alopecia areata. V dropped 1 base and J dropped 0 bases, with 7 bases sitting between them. Germline loops: CDR1 LNHDA, CDR2 SQIVND (reference sequence). CDR3 size: 14 residues. On this clone itself: Its antigen is still unknown.

In each case, RNA was isolated and then reverse transcribed into cDNA as the sequencing template. Some clones are missing from TCRdb's copy, which holds only in-frame ones; the method was immunoSEQ multiplex PCR. The sample contains some 170,000 clones, approximately 59% of which appear only once. Treatment described: oral pan-JAK inhibitor, 5-10 mg twice daily. General study points: Significant decreases in scalp clonality and expanded CD8+ clones followed tofacitinib treatment. Sequencing of scalp samples also includes resident alphabeta T cells from normal skin.

The J gene is TRBJ2-7, the V gene TRBV19; no reliable D call. The sequencing here drew on CD4+ T cells sorted from blood, taken at roughly week 58, from a patient treated with tofacitinib. The TCR originated in a human donor with alopecia areata. In DNA, the CDR3 is TGTGCCAGTAGTATAGCGTTGAGCTCCTACGAGCAGTACTTC. It codes for CASSIALSSYEQYF.